This TCR beta chain emerged from a study of shared clonotypes between healthy human individuals. Trimming removed 4 bases from V and 6 bases from J, with 15 bases in between. The CDR3 runs 14 residues. The germline CDR1 and CDR2 sequences are LGHNA and YSLEER. Running of the assay took place at deep level. The assay was immunoSEQ multiplex PCR, and TCRdb's table has in-frame clones only and misses some. This sample has 2 million or so clones, with roughly 96% found just once. Splitting the CD4+ cells yielded a CD45RA+ naive subset and a CD45RA-negative memory subset. This chain uses TRBV4-3 with TRBJ1-1; D uncertain. The receptor was derived from a man younger than 35 in good health. Sequenced material: naive CD4+ T cells sorted from blood. Subset described: CD45RA+ positively selected. This CDR3 is CASSPQGHIAEAFF. DNA for the CDR3: TGCGCCAGCAGCCCTCAAGGGCATATAGCTGAAGCTTTCTTT.